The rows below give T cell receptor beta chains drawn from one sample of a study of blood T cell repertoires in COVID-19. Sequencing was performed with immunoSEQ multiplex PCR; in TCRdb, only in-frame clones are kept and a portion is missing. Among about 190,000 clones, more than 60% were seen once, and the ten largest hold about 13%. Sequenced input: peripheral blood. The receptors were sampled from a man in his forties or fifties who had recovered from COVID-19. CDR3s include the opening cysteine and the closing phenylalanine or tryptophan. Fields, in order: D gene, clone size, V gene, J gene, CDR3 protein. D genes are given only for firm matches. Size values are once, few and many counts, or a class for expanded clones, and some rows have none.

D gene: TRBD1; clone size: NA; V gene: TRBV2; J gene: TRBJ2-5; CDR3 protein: CASRGDRVKETQYF
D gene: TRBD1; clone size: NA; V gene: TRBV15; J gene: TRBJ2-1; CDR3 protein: CATSRGTGVLRSYNEQFF
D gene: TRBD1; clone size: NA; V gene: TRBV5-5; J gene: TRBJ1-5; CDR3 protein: CASSLTPGQANQPQHF
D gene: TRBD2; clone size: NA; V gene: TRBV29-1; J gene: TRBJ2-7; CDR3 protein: CSVVRGASGEQYF
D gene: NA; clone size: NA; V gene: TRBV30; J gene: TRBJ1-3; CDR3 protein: CAWTMGQAGNTIYF
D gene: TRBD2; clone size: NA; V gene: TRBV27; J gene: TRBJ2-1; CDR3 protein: CASSLSRPSGDNEQFF
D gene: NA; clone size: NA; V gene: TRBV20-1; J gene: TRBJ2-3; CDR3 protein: CSARAGDTQYF
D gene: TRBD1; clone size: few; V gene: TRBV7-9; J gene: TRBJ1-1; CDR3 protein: CASSYHRGQGTEAFF
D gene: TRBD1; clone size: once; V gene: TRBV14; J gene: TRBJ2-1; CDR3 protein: CASSQPGQPGKQFF
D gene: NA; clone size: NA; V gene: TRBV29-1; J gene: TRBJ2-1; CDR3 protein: CSVDSDTDNEQFF
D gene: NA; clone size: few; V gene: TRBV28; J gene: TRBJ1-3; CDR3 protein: CASSLLEGGNTIYF
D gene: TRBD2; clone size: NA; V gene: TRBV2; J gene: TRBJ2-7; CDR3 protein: CASKPGLAVYEQYF
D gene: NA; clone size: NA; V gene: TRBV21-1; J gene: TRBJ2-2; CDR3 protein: CASSKFKGAVTGELFF
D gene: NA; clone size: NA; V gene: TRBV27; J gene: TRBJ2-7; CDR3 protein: CASSARQLSHEQYF
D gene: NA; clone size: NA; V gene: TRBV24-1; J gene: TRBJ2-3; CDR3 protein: CATSDSSAMGRGDTQYF
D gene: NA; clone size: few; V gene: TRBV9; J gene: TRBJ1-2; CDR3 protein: CASSATRDSLYGYTF
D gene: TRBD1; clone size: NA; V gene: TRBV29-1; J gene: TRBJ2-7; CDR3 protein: CSVEGMTGDRYEQYF
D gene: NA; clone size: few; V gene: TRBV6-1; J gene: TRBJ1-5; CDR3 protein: CASSENLYQPQHF
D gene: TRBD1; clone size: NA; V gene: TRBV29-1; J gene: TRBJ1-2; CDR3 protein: CSVEGQGIDGYTF
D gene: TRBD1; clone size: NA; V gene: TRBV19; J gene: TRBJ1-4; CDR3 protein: CASSNRQGGNEKLFF
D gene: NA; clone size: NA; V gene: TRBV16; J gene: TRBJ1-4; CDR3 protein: CASSQSGGEKLFF
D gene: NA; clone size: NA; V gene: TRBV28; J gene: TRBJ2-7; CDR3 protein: CASSLGPGPYEQYF
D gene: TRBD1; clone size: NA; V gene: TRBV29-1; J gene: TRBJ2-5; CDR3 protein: CSVVRTGGDETQYF
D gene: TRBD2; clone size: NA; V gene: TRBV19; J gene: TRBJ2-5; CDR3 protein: CASSIRRTGGETQYF
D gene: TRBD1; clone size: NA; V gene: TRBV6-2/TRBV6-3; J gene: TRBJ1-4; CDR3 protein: CASSATKQGNEKLFF
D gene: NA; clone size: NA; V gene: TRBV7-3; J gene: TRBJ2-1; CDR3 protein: CASSTDLPHDEQFF
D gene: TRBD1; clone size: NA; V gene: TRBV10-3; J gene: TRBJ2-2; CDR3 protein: CAVKGQGASGELFF
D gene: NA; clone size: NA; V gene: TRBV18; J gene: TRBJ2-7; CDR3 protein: CASSPGSYEQYF
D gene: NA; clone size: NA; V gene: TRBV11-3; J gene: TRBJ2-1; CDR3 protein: CASSPRRGEYNEQFF
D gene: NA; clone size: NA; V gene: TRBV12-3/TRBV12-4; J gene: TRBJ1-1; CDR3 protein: CASSEMNTEAFF
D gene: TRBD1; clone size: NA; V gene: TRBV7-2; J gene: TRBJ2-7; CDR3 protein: CASSVKILRQGTYEQYF
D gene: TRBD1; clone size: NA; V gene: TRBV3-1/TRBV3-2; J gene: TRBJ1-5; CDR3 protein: CASSQQTGGGQPQHF
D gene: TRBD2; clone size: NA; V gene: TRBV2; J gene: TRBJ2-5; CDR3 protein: CASSASGSEETQYF
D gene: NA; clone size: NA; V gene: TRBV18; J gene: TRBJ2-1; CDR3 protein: CASSPPQQGQSYNEQFF
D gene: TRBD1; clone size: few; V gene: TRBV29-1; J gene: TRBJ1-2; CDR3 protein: CSVGDRGNYGYTF
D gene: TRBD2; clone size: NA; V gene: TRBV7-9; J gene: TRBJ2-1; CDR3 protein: CASSSPSSGGGYNEQFF
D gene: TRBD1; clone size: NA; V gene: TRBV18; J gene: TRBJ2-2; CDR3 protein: CASSPRRTGLVNTGELFF
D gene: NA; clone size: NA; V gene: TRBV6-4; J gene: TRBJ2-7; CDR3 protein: CASNHSGGNAGAFDLKQYF
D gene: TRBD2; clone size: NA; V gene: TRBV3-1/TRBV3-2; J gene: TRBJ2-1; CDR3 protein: CASSQNPSGYQFF
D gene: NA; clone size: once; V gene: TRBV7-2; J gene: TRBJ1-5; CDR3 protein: CASSPRQVNQPQHF
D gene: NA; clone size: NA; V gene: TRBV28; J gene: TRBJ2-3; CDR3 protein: CASSPDSDTQYF
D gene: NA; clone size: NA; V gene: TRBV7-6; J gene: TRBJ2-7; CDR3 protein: CASSPASGVEYYEQYF
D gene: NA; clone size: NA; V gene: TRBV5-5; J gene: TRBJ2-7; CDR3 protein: CASSHYDRSFVF
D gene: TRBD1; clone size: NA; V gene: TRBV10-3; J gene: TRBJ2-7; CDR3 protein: CAIRGQGIVDEQYF
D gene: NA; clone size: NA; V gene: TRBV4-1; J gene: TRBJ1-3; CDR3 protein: CASSQLSIGGSGNTIYF
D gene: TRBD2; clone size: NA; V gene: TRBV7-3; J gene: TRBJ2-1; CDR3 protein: CASSLRRGSSYNEQFF
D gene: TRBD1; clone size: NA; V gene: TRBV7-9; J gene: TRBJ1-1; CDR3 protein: CASSRWRGRGNTEAFF
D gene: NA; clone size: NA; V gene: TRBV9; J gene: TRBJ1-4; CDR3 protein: CASSVSGIVKNEKLFF